This is a list of T cell receptor beta chains from one sample in a study of patients and donors after allogeneic stem cell transplantation. TCRdb re-analysed the RT-PCR reads in MiXCR, keeping a single row per CDR3 protein. The sample yields approximately 430,000 distinct CDR3 sequences, roughly 16% seen once. What was sequenced was blood, either unsorted or a sorted T cell fraction (not recorded which). The receptors were sampled from a human donor who was either an allogeneic HSCT recipient or a stem cell or donor lymphocyte infusion donor (not recorded which). It is not recorded whose cells these are; they may come from a transplant donor. Both conserved end residues are part of each CDR3. D genes are given only for firm matches. Rows give clone size only sometimes, using once, few, many, or a class for an expanded clone.

j_call,d_call,clone_size,v_call,cdr3_aa,cdr3_nt
TRBJ2-5,TRBD2,NA,TRBV25-1,CASSVGTSGSGETQYF,TGTGCCAGCAGTGTGGGGACTAGCGGGAGCGGGGAGACCCAGTACTTC
TRBJ2-2,TRBD1,NA,TRBV12-3/TRBV12-4,CASRYRGPTGELFF,TGTGCCAGCAGATACAGGGGACCCACCGGGGAGCTGTTTTTT
TRBJ1-5,NA,NA,TRBV5-6,CASSYQGSGNQPQHF,TGTGCCAGCAGCTACCAGGGTTCGGGCAATCAGCCCCAGCATTTT
TRBJ2-7,TRBD1,NA,TRBV5-1,CASRPTGERGNEQYF,TGCGCCAGCAGACCGACAGGGGAAAGAGGTAACGAGCAGTACTTC
TRBJ2-2,TRBD1,few,TRBV29-1,CSVGNYRGRSTGELFF,TGCAGCGTTGGGAACTACAGGGGGCGCAGCACCGGGGAGCTGTTTTTT
TRBJ2-2,TRBD2,NA,TRBV27,CASRLTSIQRGGELFF,TGTGCCAGCAGATTAACTAGTATACAGCGGGGCGGGGAGCTGTTTTTT
TRBJ2-2,TRBD2,NA,TRBV19,CASSIEASGGPFALFF,TGTGCCAGTAGTATAGAAGCTAGCGGGGGGCCCTTCGCGCTGTTTTTT
TRBJ1-1,NA,few,TRBV5-1,CASSFRGSAFF,TGCGCCAGCAGCTTCCGGGGGTCGGCTTTCTTT
TRBJ2-7,TRBD1,few,TRBV15,CATSLRLTGGSYEQYF,TGTGCCACCAGCCTCCGACTGACAGGGGGGTCCTACGAGCAGTACTTC
TRBJ2-1,NA,few,TRBV7-9,CASSSGLQGGNEQFF,TGTGCCAGCAGCTCGGGACTGCAAGGGGGGAATGAGCAGTTCTTC
TRBJ2-7,NA,NA,TRBV20-1,CSASISRDPTYEQYF,TGCAGTGCTTCCATTTCCCGGGATCCAACCTACGAGCAGTACTTC
TRBJ1-4,TRBD1,few,TRBV4-1,CASSQLKGGQGAKKLFF,TGCGCCAGCAGCCAGCTAAAGGGAGGACAGGGGGCGAAAAAACTGTTTTTT
TRBJ2-2,NA,few,TRBV29-1,CSVAEGFPGELFF,TGCAGCGTTGCCGAGGGATTCCCTGGGGAGCTGTTTTTT
TRBJ1-6,NA,NA,TRBV7-9,CASSLSGSLHSPLHF,TGTGCCAGCAGCTTAAGTGGGTCCTTACATTCACCCCTCCACTTT
TRBJ2-6,TRBD1,many,TRBV4-1,CASSLRQGASGANVLTF,TGCGCCAGCAGCCTCCGACAGGGGGCGTCTGGGGCCAACGTCCTGACTTTC
TRBJ1-6,NA,NA,TRBV7-8,CASSPAPRGENSPLHF,TGTGCCAGCAGCCCCGCCCCACGGGGGGAGAATTCACCCCTCCACTTT
TRBJ1-2,NA,NA,TRBV9,CASSVYKDGYTF,TGTGCCAGCAGCGTATATAAGGATGGCTACACCTTC
TRBJ2-4,NA,NA,TRBV20-1,CSARDAQNNIQYF,TGCAGTGCTAGAGATGCCCAAAACAACATTCAGTACTTC
TRBJ2-3,NA,NA,TRBV12-3/TRBV12-4,CASSFESRGVSTDTQYF,TGTGCCAGCAGTTTTGAGTCAAGGGGGGTAAGCACAGATACGCAGTATTTT
TRBJ1-2,NA,many,TRBV20-1,CSARDRRTSNYGYTF,TGCAGTGCTAGAGATCGGCGAACCTCTAACTATGGCTACACCTTC
TRBJ2-3,NA,NA,TRBV20-1,CSAREPRPGYTDTQYF,TGCAGTGCTAGAGAACCCCGGCCGGGATATACAGATACGCAGTATTTT
TRBJ2-1,TRBD2,few,TRBV5-1,CASSFSSGAYNEQFF,TGCGCCAGCAGCTTTTCTAGCGGAGCTTACAATGAGCAGTTCTTC
TRBJ2-3,TRBD2,NA,TRBV7-9,CASSIQTSGGTDTQYF,TGTGCCAGCAGCATCCAGACTAGCGGGGGTACGGATACGCAGTATTTT
TRBJ2-3,TRBD2,NA,TRBV28,CASFKFRLAGGPKDTQYF,TGTGCCAGCTTCAAATTCCGACTAGCGGGAGGGCCCAAAGATACGCAGTATTTT
TRBJ1-2,NA,NA,TRBV11-3,CASSLLGEGYTF,TGTGCCAGCAGCTTGTTGGGCGAAGGCTACACCTTC
TRBJ2-1,TRBD2,many,TRBV7-8,CASSFGLALSDEQFF,TGTGCCAGCAGCTTCGGACTAGCGCTATCGGATGAGCAGTTCTTC
TRBJ2-3,NA,NA,TRBV5-1,CASRPTSSTDTQYF,TGCGCCAGCAGGCCGACATCTAGCACAGATACGCAGTATTTT
TRBJ2-1,TRBD2,NA,TRBV5-1,CASSLDPSGRNEQFF,TGCGCCAGCAGCTTGGATCCTAGCGGGAGGAATGAGCAGTTCTTC
TRBJ1-2,NA,few,TRBV5-1,CASSLVWGEIHYGYTF,TGCGCCAGCAGCTTGGTCTGGGGCGAGATTCACTATGGCTACACCTTC
TRBJ2-1,TRBD2,few,TRBV9,CASSVAAGGFYNEQFF,TGTGCCAGCAGCGTAGCAGCGGGAGGCTTTTACAATGAGCAGTTCTTC
TRBJ2-7,NA,few,TRBV5-4,CASSPGTTTNYEQYF,TGTGCCAGCAGCCCAGGGACGACGACGAACTACGAGCAGTACTTC
TRBJ1-1,NA,NA,TRBV5-1,CASSPKEGARDTEAFF,TGCGCCAGCAGCCCAAAAGAGGGTGCCAGGGACACTGAAGCTTTCTTT
TRBJ1-4,NA,NA,TRBV12-3/TRBV12-4,CASSLGQTTTNEKLFF,TGTGCCAGCAGTTTAGGACAGACTACAACTAATGAAAAACTGTTTTTT
TRBJ2-1,TRBD2,many,TRBV7-9,CASSSGAYNEQFF,TGTGCCAGCTCTAGCGGGGCGTACAATGAGCAGTTCTTC
TRBJ2-7,NA,NA,TRBV7-8,CASSSQKAGVAYEQYF,TGTGCCAGCAGCTCCCAAAAGGCAGGAGTAGCCTACGAGCAGTACTTC
TRBJ2-7,TRBD2,NA,TRBV12-3/TRBV12-4,CASSVSGRAGEQYF,TGTGCCAGCAGTGTTAGCGGGAGGGCTGGGGAGCAGTACTTC
TRBJ1-4,TRBD1,few,TRBV12-3/TRBV12-4,CASSEQGRKLFF,TGTGCCAGCAGCGAACAGGGGAGAAAACTGTTTTTT
TRBJ1-3,NA,few,TRBV20-1,CSAVGISGNTIYF,TGCAGTGCTGTAGGGATCTCTGGAAACACCATATATTTT
TRBJ2-1,NA,NA,TRBV20-1,CSAISPKDPIYRSSYNEQFF,TGCAGTGCTATTTCCCCGAAAGATCCCATATATCGGAGCTCCTACAATGAGCAGTTCTTC
TRBJ2-5,TRBD2,NA,TRBV6-5,CASSYSSGGETQYF,TGTGCCAGCAGTTACTCATCCGGGGGGGAGACCCAGTACTTC
TRBJ2-7,NA,few,TRBV12-3/TRBV12-4,CASSPSREQYF,TGTGCCAGCAGCCCCTCCAGGGAGCAGTACTTC
TRBJ2-3,NA,many,TRBV12-3/TRBV12-4,CASSLATGPFRNTQYF,TGTGCCAGCAGTTTAGCAACCGGTCCCTTTAGAAATACGCAGTATTTT
TRBJ2-1,TRBD2,NA,TRBV7-9,CASSLTTSGEMYNEQFF,TGTGCCAGCAGCCTCACCACTAGCGGGGAGATGTACAATGAGCAGTTCTTC
TRBJ1-2,NA,NA,TRBV4-1,CASSQDPMIYGYTF,TGCGCCAGCAGCCAAGACCCAATGATATATGGCTACACCTTC
TRBJ1-1,TRBD1,NA,TRBV20-1,CRPRGQGVLAEAFF,TGCAGGCCAAGGGGACAGGGGGTCTTGGCTGAAGCTTTCTTT
TRBJ2-7,NA,NA,TRBV11-2,CASSLYANPYEQYF,TGTGCCAGCAGCTTATACGCAAACCCGTACGAGCAGTACTTC
TRBJ2-2,NA,few,TRBV9,CASSVLVGELFF,TGTGCCAGCAGCGTACTTGTCGGGGAGCTGTTTTTT
TRBJ1-1,NA,NA,TRBV7-9,CATGGANTEAFF,TGTGCTACCGGAGGCGCGAACACTGAAGCTTTCTTT
TRBJ1-3,NA,NA,TRBV5-1,CASSLMAAGNTIYF,TGCGCCAGCAGCTTGATGGCGGCTGGAAACACCATATATTTT
TRBJ2-7,TRBD2,many,TRBV3-1,CASSQVLAGLYSYEQYF,TGTGCCAGCAGCCAAGTTTTAGCGGGATTATACTCCTACGAGCAGTACTTC
TRBJ1-2,NA,few,TRBV5-6,CASSPPAVSIVGYTF,TGTGCCAGCAGCCCACCAGCGGTATCGATTGTCGGCTACACCTTC